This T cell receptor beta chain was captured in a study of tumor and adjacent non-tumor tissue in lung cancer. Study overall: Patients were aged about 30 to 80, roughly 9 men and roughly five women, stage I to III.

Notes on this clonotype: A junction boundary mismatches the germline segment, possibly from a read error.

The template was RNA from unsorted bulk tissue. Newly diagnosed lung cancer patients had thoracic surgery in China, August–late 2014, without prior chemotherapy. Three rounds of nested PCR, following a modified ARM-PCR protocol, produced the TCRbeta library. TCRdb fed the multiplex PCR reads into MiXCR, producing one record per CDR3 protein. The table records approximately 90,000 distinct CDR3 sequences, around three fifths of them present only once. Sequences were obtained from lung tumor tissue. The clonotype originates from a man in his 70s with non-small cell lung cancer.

The CDR3 here is CASSFLATNGANVPTF. The CDR3 DNA reads as TGTGCCAGCAGCTTCCTCGCTACTAACGGGGCCAATGTCCCGACTTTC. V gene TRBV7-9 combines with J gene TRBJ2-6; D could derive from TRBD1 or TRBD2 (5 bases each). CDR3 length: 16 amino acids. Germline V gene sequence: CDR1 SEHNR, CDR2 FQNEAQ (reference sequence). Full variable domain (outside the CDR3, taken from reference TRBV7-9 and TRBJ2-6): DTGVSQNPRHKITKRGQNVTFRCDPISEHNRLYWYRQTLGQGPEFLTYFQNEAQLEKSRLLSDRFSAERPKGSFSTLEIQRTEQGDSAMYLCASSFLATNGANVPTFGAGSRLTVL.